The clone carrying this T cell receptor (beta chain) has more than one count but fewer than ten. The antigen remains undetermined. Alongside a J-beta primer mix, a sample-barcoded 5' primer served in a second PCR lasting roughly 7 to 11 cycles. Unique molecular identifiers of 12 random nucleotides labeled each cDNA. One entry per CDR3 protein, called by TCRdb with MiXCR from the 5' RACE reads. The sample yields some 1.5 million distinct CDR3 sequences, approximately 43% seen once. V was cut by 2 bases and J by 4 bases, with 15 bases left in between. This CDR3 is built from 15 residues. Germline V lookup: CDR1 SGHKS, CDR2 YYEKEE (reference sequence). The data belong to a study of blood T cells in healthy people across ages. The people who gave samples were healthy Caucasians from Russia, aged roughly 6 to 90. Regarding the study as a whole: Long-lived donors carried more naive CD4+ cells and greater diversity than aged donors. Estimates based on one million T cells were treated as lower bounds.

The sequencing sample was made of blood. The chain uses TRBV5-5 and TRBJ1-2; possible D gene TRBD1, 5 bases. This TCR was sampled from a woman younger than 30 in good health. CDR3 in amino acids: CASSLPGKDLYGYTF. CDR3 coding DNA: TGTGCCAGCAGCTTACCAGGGAAGGATCTCTATGGCTACACCTTC.